This T cell receptor beta chain was documented in a study of blood T cell repertoires in COVID-19. Study summary: Acute and convalescent COVID-19 specimens originated in the United States, Italy and Spain.

Authors' processing steps: Amplifying reference gene primers gave estimates of nucleated cell counts. TCRdb keeps only in-frame clones here, not all; method: immunoSEQ multiplex PCR. V, J and clone size are those of that table, while D and trimming were read from the DNA. The sample lists roughly 200,000 clones; 70% to 85% were seen once. The sequence was obtained from a man in his fifties or sixties who had recovered from COVID-19. Material for sequencing was peripheral blood.

The CDR3 region has the DNA TGCGCCAGCAGCCAAGATGGGACTAGCACCCTCATGAACGAGCAGTACTTC. Translating it yields CASSQDGTSTLMNEQYF. V is TRBV4-3 and J is TRBJ2-7; TRBD2 matches 9 bases. The length of the CDR3 is 17 residues. Germline V lookup: CDR1 LGHNA, CDR2 YSLEER. Germline trimming cut 0 bases from V and 5 bases from J; bases unmatched to any gene: 11.